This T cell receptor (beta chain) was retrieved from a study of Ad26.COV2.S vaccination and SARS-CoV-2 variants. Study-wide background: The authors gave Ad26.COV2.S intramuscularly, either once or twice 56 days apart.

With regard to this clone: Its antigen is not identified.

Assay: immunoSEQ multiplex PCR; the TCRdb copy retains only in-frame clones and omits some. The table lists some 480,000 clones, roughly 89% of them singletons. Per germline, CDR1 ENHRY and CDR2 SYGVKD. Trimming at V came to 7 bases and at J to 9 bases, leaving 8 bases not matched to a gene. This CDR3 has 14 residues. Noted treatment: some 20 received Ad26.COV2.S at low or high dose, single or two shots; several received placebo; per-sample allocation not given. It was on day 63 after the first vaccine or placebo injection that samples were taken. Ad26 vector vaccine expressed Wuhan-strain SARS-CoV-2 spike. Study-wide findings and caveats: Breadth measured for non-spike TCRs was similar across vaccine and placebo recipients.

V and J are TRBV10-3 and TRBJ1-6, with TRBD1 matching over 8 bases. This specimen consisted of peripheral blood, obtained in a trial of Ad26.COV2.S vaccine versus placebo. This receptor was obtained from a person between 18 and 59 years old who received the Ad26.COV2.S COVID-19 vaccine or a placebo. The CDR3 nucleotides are TGTGCCATCAAGGGGAGACAGGGGAGTTCACCCCTCCACTTT. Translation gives CAIKGRQGSSPLHF.